The entry that follows covers one T cell receptor beta chain sequence. The data were obtained in a study of low-dose radiotherapy and immunotherapy resistance in tumors. Alpha- and beta-chain coverage of first-strand cDNA came from TRAV- and TRBV-specific primers. TCR amplification involved 20 PCR cycles with a constant-region primer and V-primer adapter. One entry per CDR3 protein, called by TCRdb with MiXCR from the reads. The profile shows roughly 8,000 distinct CDR3 sequences, about 65% of them singletons. Unmatched junction bases numbered 10, after V lost 1 base and J lost 4 bases. The CDR3 has 16 amino acids. The V gene's germline CDR1 is SGHDT and CDR2 YYEEEE.

The receptor comes from a human donor with advanced metastatic prostate, ovarian, gallbladder or colorectal cancer (not recorded which). This table probably holds off-target reads from a library built for another chain. The genes are TRBV5-6 and TRBJ2-7, with 8 positions matching TRBD1. DNA for the CDR3: TGTGCCAGCAGCTTGTTGGGGGGACAGGCCATTTACGAGCAGTACTTC. The encoded protein is CASSLLGGQAIYEQYF. Using reference TRBV5-6 and TRBJ2-7 for the parts outside the CDR3, the full variable domain is DAGVTQSPTHLIKTRGQQVTLRCSPKSGHDTVSWYQQALGQGPQFIFQYYEEEERQRGNFPDRFSGHQFPNYSSELNVNALLLGDSALYLCASSLLGGQAIYEQYFGPGTRLTVT.